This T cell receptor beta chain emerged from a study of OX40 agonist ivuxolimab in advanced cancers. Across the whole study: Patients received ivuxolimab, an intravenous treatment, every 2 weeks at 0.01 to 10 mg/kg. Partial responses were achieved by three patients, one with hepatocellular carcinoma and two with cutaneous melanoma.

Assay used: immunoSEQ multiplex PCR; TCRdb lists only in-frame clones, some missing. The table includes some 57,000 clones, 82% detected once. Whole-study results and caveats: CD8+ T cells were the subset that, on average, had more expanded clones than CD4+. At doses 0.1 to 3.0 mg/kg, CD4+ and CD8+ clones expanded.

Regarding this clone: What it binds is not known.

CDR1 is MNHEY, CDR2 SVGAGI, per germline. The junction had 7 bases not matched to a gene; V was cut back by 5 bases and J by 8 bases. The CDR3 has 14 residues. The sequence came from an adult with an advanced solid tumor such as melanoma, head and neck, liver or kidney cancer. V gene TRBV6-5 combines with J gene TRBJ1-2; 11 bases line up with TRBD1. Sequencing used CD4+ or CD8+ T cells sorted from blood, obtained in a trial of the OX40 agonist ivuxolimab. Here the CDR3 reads CASSPRTGGSGYTF. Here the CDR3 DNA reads TGTGCCAGCAGTCCACGGACAGGGGGCAGCGGCTACACCTTC.